The 14 T cell receptor beta chains given below trace back to one sample, sequenced in a study of CD8+ T cells in alopecia areata. Once RNA had been extracted, it was reverse transcribed into cDNA to act as the sequencing template. Clones were read by immunoSEQ multiplex PCR, and TCRdb kept only the in-frame ones, dropping some. Of about 190,000 clones listed, roughly 60% are singletons. Documented treatment: oral pan-JAK inhibitor, 5-10 mg twice daily. Sequences were derived from CD4+ T cells sorted from blood, sampled at week 24, from a patient treated with tofacitinib. The receptors shown here come from a human donor with alopecia areata.

This clone occurred many times. The genes are TRBV16 and TRBJ2-5; D may be TRBD2 (6 bases). The CDR3 runs to 14 residues. Per germline, CDR1 KGHSY and CDR2 FQNENV. Trimming took 2 bases from V and 4 from J, leaving 11 bases between them. CDR3 residues: CASSQGGAGETQYF. The DNA for the CDR3 is TGTGCCAGCAGCCAAGGAGGGGCCGGAGAGACCCAGTACTTC.

The chain has TRBV30 and TRBJ1-5, with 8 bases fitting TRBD1. After removal of 5 bases from V and 2 bases from J, the junction contained 2 bases not matched to a gene. The CDR3 length is 13 residues. From germline, CDR1 is GTSNPN and CDR2 SVGIG (reference sequence). CDR3 bases: TGTGCCTGGGCAGGGGGCGGCAATCAGCCCCAGCATTTT. Amino acid sequence: CAWAGGGNQPQHF. Variable domain in full (rest from reference TRBV30 and TRBJ1-5): SQTIHQWPATLVQPVGSPLSLECTVEGTSNPNLYWYRQAAGRGLQLLFYSVGIGQISSEVPQNLSASRPQDRQFILSSKKLLLSDSGFYLCAWAGGGNQPQHFGDGTRLSIL.

This clone showed up just a few times. This chain uses TRBV5-6 with TRBJ2-6; TRBD2 is a possible D gene (6 bases). V was clipped by 0 bases and J by 0 bases, with 13 bases between them. Germline values: CDR1 SGHDT, CDR2 YYEEEE. The length of the CDR3 is 18 residues. Here the CDR3 reads CASSLGRGTSSGANVLTF. In DNA, the CDR3 is TGTGCCAGCAGCTTGGGCCGGGGGACCAGCTCTGGGGCCAACGTCCTGACTTTC.

The genes are TRBV15 and TRBJ1-2; D is unclear. This CDR3 contains 12 residues. The V end was cut by 0 bases, the J end by 3 bases, with 2 bases between. Per the germline V gene, CDR1 is LNHNV and CDR2 is YYDKDF (reference sequence). CDR3 sequence: CATSRDHYGYTF. The CDR3 DNA follows: TGTGCCACCAGCAGAGATCACTATGGCTACACCTTC.

This clone was counted only a few times. The chain links TRBV4-3 to TRBJ2-5; TRBD1 matches at 8 bases. With V trimmed by 3 bases and J by 5 bases, 5 bases remained unmatched. CDR1 is LGHNA and CDR2 is YSLEER in the germline V gene. This CDR3 contains 14 residues. The CDR3 protein is CASSHGQGAETQYF. In DNA form, the CDR3 reads TGCGCCAGCAGCCACGGACAGGGCGCCGAGACCCAGTACTTC.

In this sample, this clone turned up once. The chain combines TRBV11-3 with TRBJ1-3; D gene uncertain. The CDR3 consists of 13 residues. Germline CDR1 reads SGHNT; CDR2 reads YENEEA. Trimming took 3 bases from V and 4 from J, leaving 7 bases between them. CDR3 DNA sequence: TGTGCCAGCAGCTTGGGCTGGGGAAACACCATATATTTT. It specifies CASSLGWGNTIYF. Using reference TRBV11-3 and TRBJ1-3 for the parts outside the CDR3, the full variable domain is EAGVVQSPRYKIIEKKQPVAFWCNPISGHNTLYWYLQNLGQGPELLIRYENEEAVDDSQLPKDRFSAERLKGVDSTLKIQPAELGDSAVYLCASSLGWGNTIYFGEGSWLTVV.

This clone was observed once. V gene TRBV30 combines with J gene TRBJ2-4; D perhaps matches TRBD1 (7 bases). The ends were cut back, 1 base at V and 0 bases at J, with 16 bases in the middle. The germline V gene encodes CDR1 GTSNPN and CDR2 SVGIG (reference sequence). The CDR3 length is 17 residues. DNA for the CDR3: TGTGCCTGGAGTGCCGCAGGGGGGAGCATAGCCAAAAACATTCAGTACTTC. Translated, it gives CAWSAAGGSIAKNIQYF.

This clone occurred a few times. V usage is TRBV29-1 and J usage is TRBJ2-5; D perhaps matches TRBD1 (6 bases). Trimming cost V 7 bases and J 2 bases, with 8 bases left between them. Germline CDR1 SQVTM, CDR2 ANQGSEA. CDR3 length: 11 residues. CDR3 nucleotides: TGCAGCGCAGGACAGCAAGAGACCCAGTACTTC. Translating it yields CSAGQQETQYF.

The V call is TRBV5-6, the J call TRBJ1-4; D is ambiguous. The V gene's germline CDR1 is SGHDT and CDR2 YYEEEE. The CDR3 totals 14 residues. Trimming took 3 bases from V and 5 from J, leaving 11 bases between them. The CDR3 region is CASSSQRENEKLFF. In DNA, the CDR3 is TGTGCCAGCAGCTCGCAAAGGGAGAATGAAAAACTGTTTTTT.

V usage is TRBV29-1 and J usage is TRBJ1-1; D not certain. CDR3 length: 13 amino acids. V lost 1 base to trimming and J lost 1 base, with 7 bases between them. CDR1 SQVTM and CDR2 ANQGSEA come from the germline V gene. This chain's CDR3 is CSVEGPENTEAFF. Written as DNA, the CDR3 is TGCAGCGTTGAAGGCCCAGAGAACACTGAAGCTTTCTTT.

The genes are TRBV11-2 and TRBJ1-6, with a weak D call TRBD1 (5 bases). V was cut by 4 bases and J by 0 bases, with 13 bases left in between. CDR3 length equals 17 residues. Germline CDR1 is SGHAT and CDR2 is FQNNGV. The CDR3 here is CASSSTGLSSYNSPLHF. The CDR3 nucleotides are TGTGCCAGCAGCTCTACAGGACTAAGCTCCTATAATTCACCCCTCCACTTT. The entire variable domain, with the rest obtained from reference TRBV11-2 and TRBJ1-6, is as follows: EAGVAQSPRYKIIEKRQSVAFWCNPISGHATLYWYQQILGQGPKLLIQFQNNGVVDDSQLPKDRFSAERLKGVDSTLKIQPAKLEDSAVYLCASSSTGLSSYNSPLHFGNGTRLTVT.

This rearrangement joins TRBV27 to TRBJ1-5; 8 bases are shared with TRBD1. This CDR3 spans 13 amino acids. Germline lookup yields CDR1 MNHEY and CDR2 SMNVEV (reference sequence). Unmatched junction bases numbered 5, after V lost 6 bases and J lost 7 bases. As DNA, the CDR3 is TGTGCCAGCAGAGGACAGGGCGGGCAGCCCCAGCATTTT. It translates to CASRGQGGQPQHF.

The chain couples TRBV2 to TRBJ2-4; D is unclear. This CDR3 region has 14 residues. Germline loops: CDR1 SNHLY, CDR2 FYNNEI. Between the trimmed V and J ends, which lost 3 bases and 5 bases, there was a span of 11 bases. CDR3 amino acids: CASSDVRSQNIQYF. Written as DNA, the CDR3 is TGTGCCAGCAGTGATGTCAGGTCCCAAAACATTCAGTACTTC.

This clone turned up a few times. The rearrangement joins TRBV11-2 to TRBJ2-2, with TRBD2 matching 7 bases. Trimming removed 4 bases from V and 0 bases from J; junction bases left unmatched: 2. From germline, CDR1 is SGHAT and CDR2 FQNNGV. This CDR3 has 15 residues. In DNA form, the CDR3 reads TGTGCCAGCAGCTGGAGCGGGGCGAACACCGGGGAGCTGTTTTTT. It yields the protein CASSWSGANTGELFF.